This T cell receptor beta chain derives from a study of response to subunit inactivated influenza vaccine. TCRdb reprocessed the RT-PCR reads with MiXCR, giving one entry per CDR3 protein. The table shows a few hundred thousand distinct CDR3 sequences, with approximately 20% occurring only once. This CDR3 comprises 13 residues. V dropped 8 bases and J dropped 5 bases, with 19 bases sitting between them. The germline V gene has CDR1 DFQATT and CDR2 SNEGSKA (reference sequence). This TCR derives from a man aged 50-75 years who received an inactivated influenza vaccine. This chain uses TRBV20-1 with TRBJ2-7; D is uncertain. The specimen was PBMCs from blood, collected around 22 months after vaccination. The CDR3 protein is CSPIKRAGHEQYF. The CDR3 coding sequence is TGCAGTCCCATAAAAAGGGCAGGCCACGAGCAGTACTTC.